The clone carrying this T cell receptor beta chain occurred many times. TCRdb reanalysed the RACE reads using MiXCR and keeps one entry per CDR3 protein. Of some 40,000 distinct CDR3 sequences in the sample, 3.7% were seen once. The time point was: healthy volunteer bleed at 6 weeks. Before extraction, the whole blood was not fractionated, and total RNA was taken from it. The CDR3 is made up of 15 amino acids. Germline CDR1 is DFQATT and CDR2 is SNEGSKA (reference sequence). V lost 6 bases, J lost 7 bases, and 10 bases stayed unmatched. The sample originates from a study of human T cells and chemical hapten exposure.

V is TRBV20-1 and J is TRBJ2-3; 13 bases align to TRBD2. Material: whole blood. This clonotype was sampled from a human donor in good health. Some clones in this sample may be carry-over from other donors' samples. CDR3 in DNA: TGCAGTGCAGACGAACTAGCGGGAGGGGATAATACGCAGTATTTT. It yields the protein CSADELAGGDNTQYF.